The rows below give T cell receptor beta chains drawn from one sample of a study of blood T cell repertoires in COVID-19. Measured with immunoSEQ multiplex PCR; TCRdb has only the in-frame clones, and not every one. The sample records about 42,000 clones, around nine tenths being singletons. Sequenced: peripheral blood. Receptor source: a man between 65 and 79 years old with active COVID-19. Each CDR3 is given without its conserved first and last residue.

TRBV5-7,TRBJ2-5,ASSLAEGGKETQY
TRBV7-2,TRBJ2-2,ASSYPTSGRRTGELF
TRBV28,TRBJ2-1,ASSYRGPSYNEQF
TRBV3-1/TRBV3-2,TRBJ1-2,ASSQDLRNLLGYT
TRBV6-2/TRBV6-3,TRBJ2-4,ASSEVPRNIQY
TRBV7-2,TRBJ1-1,ASSRTTGGFTEAF
TRBV11-1,TRBJ2-5,ASSLFLGRGGETQY
TRBV7-8,TRBJ2-3,ASSLVGGGAADTQY
TRBV7-9,TRBJ1-1,ASSLAVAGAGAF
TRBV7-9,TRBJ2-4,ASSNALGTGPNIQY
TRBV28,TRBJ1-5,ASSLWGQATG
TRBV7-2,TRBJ1-3,ASSFAGTGVQNTIY
TRBV9,TRBJ2-7,ASSVGIGTYEQY
TRBV24-1,TRBJ2-3,ATSDPSTGRTDTQY
TRBV5-5,TRBJ2-1,ASSLVRLAGSSYNEQF
TRBV24-1,TRBJ2-3,ATSDTISGSYGTDTQY
TRBV6-6,TRBJ1-6,ASSSYSSYNSPLH
TRBV5-1,TRBJ2-1,ASSIRRSGGYNEQF
TRBV7-2,TRBJ2-5,ASRARGQETQY
TRBV7-2,TRBJ2-1,ASSLVSNYNEQF
TRBV5-4,TRBJ2-5,ASSPGQLQETQY
TRBV9,TRBJ2-2,ASSVARTSVANTGELF
TRBV15,TRBJ1-5,ATSSRWGNRGLNQPQH
TRBV24-1,TRBJ2-3,ATGGGTDTQY
TRBV18,TRBJ2-1,ASSQNGRADIYNEQF
TRBV9,TRBJ2-7,ASSVGPGAPYEQY
TRBV20-1,TRBJ1-2,SARRVYGYT
TRBV6-5,TRBJ2-2,ASRTGTSAGELF
TRBV27,TRBJ2-3,ASSLVDTIDTQY
TRBV18,TRBJ2-7,ASSPWTGSSYEQY
TRBV14,TRBJ1-4,ASSQGRSLRGRATNEKLF
TRBV7-3,TRBJ2-3,ASSLTGGSTSTDTQY
TRBV7-6,TRBJ2-6,ASSFRSSGANVLT
TRBV5-8,TRBJ2-3,ASSPTSGGPWGTDTQY
TRBV9,TRBJ2-5,ASSVGGQGGETQY
TRBV29-1,TRBJ1-2,SVGGQGLGYT
TRBV6-5,TRBJ1-1,ASRPEVENTEAF
TRBV19,TRBJ2-3,ASSAGLLRDTQY
TRBV7-9,TRBJ2-3,ASSRPRSGRGTDTQY
TRBV7-7,TRBJ2-2,ASSLVAGANTGELF
TRBV5-1,TRBJ2-1,ASSTTSGSYNEQF
TRBV5-5,TRBJ2-7,ASRGGRPYEQY
TRBV6-5,TRBJ1-1,ASSYSSGVHTEAF
TRBV5-8,TRBJ2-7,ASSLWTGRTYEQY
TRBV11-2,TRBJ2-3,ASRPTGHSTDTQY
TRBV19,TRBJ2-1,ASSTGLAIEQF
TRBV24-1,TRBJ2-2,ATSGAGTGTGELF
TRBV5-4,TRBJ2-2,ASSLGGGGRTGELF
TRBV6-6,TRBJ1-4,ASSYSTGTGDEKLF
TRBV21-1,TRBJ2-7,ASSSPRGRGGVYEQY